Listed below are T cell receptor beta chains from one sample, sequenced in a study of tumor and adjacent non-tumor tissue in lung cancer. TCRdb called the multiplex PCR reads again in MiXCR, with one record for every CDR3 protein. The table includes about 93,000 distinct CDR3 sequences, about 70% detected once. Sequenced material: lung tumor tissue. The receptors were sampled from a man aged 55 to 69 with non-small cell lung cancer. Both conserved end residues are part of each CDR3. The D gene is left open where the match is weak. Clone size is shown for a subset of rows, as once, few, many or a class of expanded clone.

.	TRBJ2-1	TRBV14	few	CASNQGVTGEQFF	TGTGCCAGCAACCAAGGGGTTACGGGTGAGCAGTTCTTC
.	TRBJ2-7	TRBV7-9	few	CASSFGEAYEQYF	TGTGCCAGCAGCTTTGGGGAAGCCTACGAGCAGTACTTC
TRBD1	TRBJ2-2	TRBV5-4	once	CASRNRDRGEAGELFF	TGTGCCAGCAGGAACCGGGACAGGGGCGAGGCCGGGGAGCTGTTTTTT
TRBD1	TRBJ1-3	TRBV6-2/TRBV6-3	.	CVSSVGQGSRNTIYF	TGTGTCAGCAGTGTTGGACAGGGCAGTCGAAACACCATATATTTT
.	TRBJ2-5	TRBV20-1	few	CSARLTGSHQETQYF	TGCAGTGCTAGGCTTACAGGGAGCCACCAAGAGACCCAGTACTTC
.	TRBJ2-1	TRBV12-3/TRBV12-4	.	CAGTWSHNEQFF	TGTGCCGGCACTTGGAGCCACAATGAGCAGTTCTTC
.	TRBJ1-2	TRBV7-9	many	CASSTSDGYGYTF	TGTGCCAGCAGCACATCAGATGGCTATGGCTACACCTTC
TRBD2	TRBJ2-1	TRBV7-2	many	CASSLDSGSAYNEQFF	TGTGCCAGCAGCTTAGATAGCGGGAGCGCCTACAATGAGCAGTTCTTC
.	TRBJ2-2	TRBV6-2/TRBV6-3	many	CASNAQGPRTGELFF	TGTGCCAGCAATGCCCAGGGCCCTCGGACCGGGGAGCTGTTTTTT
.	TRBJ1-6	TRBV5-6	.	CASSLLDYSSPLHF	TGTGCCAGCAGCTTGCTGGATTATAGTTCACCCCTCCACTTT
TRBD1	TRBJ2-1	TRBV4-1	.	CASSQAKSFTGGSYNELSF	TGCGCCAGCAGCCAAGCCAAAAGCTTCACAGGGGGTTCCTACAATGAGCTGTCCTTC
.	TRBJ2-1	TRBV12-3/TRBV12-4	.	CASSSLPTMQFF	TGTGCCAGCAGTTCCCTCCCGACCATGCAGTTCTTC
.	TRBJ1-3	TRBV5-6	many	CASRSGLSAGNTIYF	TGTGCCAGCAGGTCCGGTTTATCGGCTGGAAACACCATATATTTT
TRBD1	TRBJ2-2	TRBV7-9	.	CDSSLQGAGELFF	TGTGACAGCAGCCTACAGGGGGCCGGGGAGCTGTTTTTT
.	TRBJ1-1	TRBV6-6	once	CASNERPNTEAFF	TGTGCCAGCAATGAACGTCCAAACACTGAAGCCTTCTTT
.	TRBJ2-1	TRBV5-4	many	CASSFITVNEQFF	TGTGCCAGCAGCTTCATCACTGTCAATGAGCAGTTCTTC